The entry below describes one T cell receptor beta chain. In the source study's methods: Nucleated cell number was recorded as an estimate derived from reference gene primer amplification. Here immunoSEQ multiplex PCR was the method, and the copy in TCRdb shows in-frame clones only, minus some. From that table come the V and J calls and clone size; the DNA was used to work out D and trimming. The repertoire consists of 130,000 or so clones, with roughly two thirds occurring once and the leading ten covering about 1.9%. CDR1 is SGHDT and CDR2 is YYEEEE in the germline V gene. Unmatched junction bases numbered 1, after V lost 0 bases and J lost 4 bases. This CDR3 spans 14 amino acids. This entry is derived from a study of blood T cell repertoires in COVID-19. About the research overall: Italy, Spain and the United States were the sources of the convalescent and acute COVID-19 samples. T cells, B-cell-depleted T cells, or PBMCs supplied cDNA or gDNA.

J is TRBJ2-1 and V is TRBV5-6; 7 bases are shared with TRBD1. Material for sequencing was peripheral blood. The TCR originated in a woman between 70 and 85 years old with acute or convalescent COVID-19. CDR3 residues: CASSLDRGYNEQFF. Written as DNA, the CDR3 is TGTGCCAGCAGCTTGGACAGGGGTTACAATGAGCAGTTCTTC.